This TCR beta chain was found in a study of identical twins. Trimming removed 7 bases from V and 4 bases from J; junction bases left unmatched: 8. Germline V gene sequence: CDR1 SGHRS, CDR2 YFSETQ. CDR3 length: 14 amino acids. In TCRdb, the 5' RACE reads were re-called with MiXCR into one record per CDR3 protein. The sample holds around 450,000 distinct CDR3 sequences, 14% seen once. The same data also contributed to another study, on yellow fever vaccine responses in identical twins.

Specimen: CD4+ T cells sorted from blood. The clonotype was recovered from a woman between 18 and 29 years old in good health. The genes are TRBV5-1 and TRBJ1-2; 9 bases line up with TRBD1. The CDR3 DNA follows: TGCGCCAGCTCCCGGGACAGGGAACTCTATGGCTACACCTTC. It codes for CASSRDRELYGYTF.